Below are 22 T cell receptor beta chains sequenced from a single sample in a study of shared clonotypes between healthy human individuals. In the naive CD8 group, cells lacked CD45RO and were positively selected for CCR7, so terminally differentiated effector memory CD45RA+ cells were left out. The protocol was immunoSEQ multiplex PCR, while the TCRdb copy is restricted to in-frame clones and leaves out a portion. The sample carries some 2,000,000 clones, around 96% recorded once. Material: naive CD8+ T cells sorted from blood. These receptors all come from a man aged 18-30 years in good health.

The V gene is TRBV19, the J gene TRBJ1-1; TRBD1 is a possible D gene (5 bases). Germline CDR1 reads LNHDA; CDR2 reads SQIVND (reference sequence). The ends were cut back, 7 bases at V and 5 bases at J, with 14 bases in the middle. The CDR3 covers 13 residues. The CDR3 DNA follows: TGTGCCAGTACCGGGGCGGTGGAAACTGAAGCTTTCTTT. Translation gives CASTGAVETEAFF.

The rearrangement uses TRBV5-1 and TRBJ1-4; D is uncertain. The CDR3 length is 14 residues. With 1 base removed from V and 4 bases from J, the gap between germline ends came to 8 bases. CDR1 is SGHRS, CDR2 YFSETQ, per germline. The CDR3 region has the DNA TGCGCCAGCAGCTTGTCGTGGTTTAATGAAAAACTGTTTTTT. Its translation is CASSLSWFNEKLFF.

The chain has TRBV5-4 and TRBJ2-5, with 10 bases fitting TRBD2. CDR3 length: 17 amino acids. J lost 5 bases, V lost 1 base, and 11 bases had no gene match. The germline V gene encodes CDR1 SGHNT and CDR2 YYREEE (reference sequence). The CDR3 DNA reads as TGTGCCAGCAGCTTGATCCAAAGCGGGAGGGCCTGGGAGACCCAGTACTTC. Translated, it gives CASSLIQSGRAWETQYF.

The chain is built from TRBV4-3 and TRBJ2-7; 10 bases align to TRBD1. The J segment lost 3 bases and the V segment lost 1 base, leaving 6 bases of the junction unmatched. Germline-derived CDR1 and CDR2 are LGHNA and YSLEER. The CDR3 sequence is 16 residues long. The CDR3 region is CASSQVPGQGHYEQYF. The CDR3 nucleotides read TGCGCCAGCAGCCAAGTCCCGGGACAGGGGCACTACGAGCAGTACTTC.

The gene calls are TRBV4-1 and TRBJ2-2; 11 bases line up with TRBD2. In germline, CDR1 is MGHRA, CDR2 YSYEKL. V lost 4 bases and J lost 6; bases outside the gene matches: 10. This CDR3 contains 17 residues. CDR3 protein: CASSPQLTSGTSGELFF. The CDR3 DNA follows: TGCGCCAGCAGCCCCCAATTGACTAGCGGGACATCCGGGGAGCTGTTTTTT.

Remarks on this clone: Other nucleotide sequences in the sample specify the same CDR3. The chain carries TRBV9 and TRBJ2-7; perhaps TRBD1 as D (5 bases). The CDR3 has 14 residues. Per the germline V gene, CDR1 is SGDLS and CDR2 is YYNGEE. V lost 1 base, J lost 2 bases, and 10 bases lay in between. CDR3 bases: TGTGCCAGCAGCGTAACAGGTGGTGCCTACGAGCAGTACTTC. Protein: CASSVTGGAYEQYF. The entire variable domain, with the rest obtained from reference TRBV9 and TRBJ2-7, is as follows: DSGVTQTPKHLITATGQRVTLRCSPRSGDLSVYWYQQSLDQGLQFLIQYYNGEERAKGNILERFSAQQFPDLHSELNLSSLELGDSALYFCASSVTGGAYEQYFGPGTRLTVT.

The V and J genes are TRBV7-9 and TRBJ2-2; 12 nucleotides line up with TRBD2. J gave up 3 bases and V 2 bases, and 10 bases lay outside the gene matches. CDR3 size: 19 residues. The germline V gene encodes CDR1 SEHNR and CDR2 FQNEAQ (reference sequence). CDR3 loop: CASSLRTSGDPRDTGELFF. CDR3 nucleotides: TGTGCCAGCAGCTTACGGACTAGCGGGGACCCCCGGGACACCGGGGAGCTGTTTTTT.

The chain combines TRBV9 with TRBJ2-3; maybe TRBD2 (7 bases). The V gene lost 5 bases and the J gene lost 4 bases, with 14 bases spanning the gap. Germline-derived CDR1 and CDR2 are SGDLS and YYNGEE. This CDR3 comprises 14 residues. This CDR3 reads CASSRGGTADTQYF. The CDR3, as DNA: TGTGCCAGCAGTAGGGGGGGAACAGCAGATACGCAGTATTTT.

The chain is built from TRBV5-8 and TRBJ1-5; possibly TRBD1 for D (5 bases). Trimming took 0 bases from V and 3 from J, leaving 7 bases between them. Germline CDR1 SGHTS, CDR2 YDEGEE. The CDR3 is made up of 14 amino acids. CDR3 protein: CASSLGGLNQPQHF. CDR3 bases: TGTGCCAGCAGCTTGGGGGGCCTCAATCAGCCCCAGCATTTT.

The J gene is TRBJ1-1, the V gene TRBV27; TRBD1 agrees at 8 bases. V lost 3 bases, J lost 7 bases, and 7 bases stayed unmatched. This CDR3 spans 14 amino acids. CDR1 MNHEY and CDR2 SMNVEV come from the germline V gene (reference sequence). The CDR3 DNA is TGTGCCAGCAGTTTCATAGGGGGGACAGGTGAAGCTTTCTTT. This sequence encodes CASSFIGGTGEAFF.

This clone was observed a single time. The J gene is TRBJ2-7, the V gene TRBV9; TRBD1 matches 9 bases. The germline V gene has CDR1 SGDLS and CDR2 YYNGEE. The CDR3 is 15 residues long. V shed 3 bases, J shed 2 bases, and the junction held 6 bases outside the gene matches. The CDR3 region is CASSAGGQGPYEQYF. CDR3 nucleotide sequence: TGTGCCAGCAGCGCAGGGGGACAGGGTCCCTACGAGCAGTACTTC.

V and J are TRBV4-1 and TRBJ2-1; weak D call: TRBD1 (6 bases). This CDR3 has 14 amino acids. CDR1 is MGHRA and CDR2 is YSYEKL in the germline V gene. V lost 5 bases and J 12 bases, leaving 20 bases between the germline ends. CDR3: CASSYPPTGKGQFF. The DNA of the CDR3 is TGCGCCAGCAGCTACCCCCCTACAGGGAAGGGGCAGTTCTTC.

A word on this clone: A much larger clonotype is one base distant, so this may be a read error. Additional DNA sequences in this sample encode the identical CDR3. The chain uses TRBV30 and TRBJ1-1; the D is unclear. Germline CDR1 GTSNPN, CDR2 SVGIG (reference sequence). CDR3 length: 13 amino acids. The V gene lost 0 bases and the J gene lost 1 base, with 6 bases spanning the gap. The CDR3 bases are TGTGCCTGGAGTGTACTAGAGAACACTGAAGCTTTCTTT. It yields the protein CAWSVLENTEAFF.

This rearrangement joins TRBV29-1 to TRBJ2-7, with a tentative D call TRBD2 (7 bases). Trimming stripped 2 bases from V and 4 bases from J, with 18 bases between. The germline V gene has CDR1 SQVTM and CDR2 ANQGSEA. This CDR3 spans 15 amino acids. The CDR3 loop is CSVEWSAGALYEQYF. In DNA form, the CDR3 reads TGCAGCGTTGAATGGAGCGCGGGGGCGTTATACGAGCAGTACTTC.

Note on this clone: Other DNA sequences within the sample encode an identical CDR3. The rearrangement links TRBV4-1 to TRBJ1-1; D is unclear. The CDR3 has 14 amino acids. The V gene lost 0 bases and the J gene lost 3 bases, with 8 bases spanning the gap. Per germline, CDR1 MGHRA and CDR2 YSYEKL. DNA of the CDR3: TGCGCCAGCAGCCAAGATCCGGGTGACACTGAAGCTTTCTTT. Its protein is CASSQDPGDTEAFF.

The chain recombines TRBV6-1 with TRBJ2-5; possibly TRBD2 for D (6 bases). There are 13 residues in the CDR3. Germline values: CDR1 MNHNS, CDR2 SASEGT. V lost 6 bases, J lost 3 bases, and 11 bases lay in between. CDR3 nucleotides: TGTGCCAGCAGAGGGACTGGTGAAGAGACCCAGTACTTC. Translation: CASRGTGEETQYF.

The rearrangement links TRBV27 to TRBJ2-7; D remains unclear. CDR1 MNHEY and CDR2 SMNVEV come from the germline V gene (reference sequence). V lost 6 bases and J 4 bases, leaving 16 bases between the germline ends. This CDR3 contains 14 residues. The CDR3 DNA follows: TGTGCCAGCAGCGTAGGAGACAAGTTATACGAGCAGTACTTC. Its protein product is CASSVGDKLYEQYF.

This clone is a singleton in its sample. The chain couples TRBV6-5 to TRBJ2-1; tentative D call: TRBD2 (5 bases). V was trimmed by 5 bases and J by 5 bases, leaving 13 bases between them. The CDR3 runs 14 residues. CDR1 and CDR2 from the germline V gene are MNHEY and SVGAGI. The CDR3 DNA reads as TGTGCCAGCAGTACAGCGGACGGACACAATGAGCAGTTCTTC. It is translated as CASSTADGHNEQFF.

Here the CDR3 reads CASSESVPGELFF. The CDR3 nucleotides are TGCGCCAGCAGTGAAAGCGTCCCCGGGGAGCTGTTTTTT. The rearrangement uses TRBV10-1 and TRBJ2-2; D gene unclear. Germline-derived CDR1 and CDR2 are WNHNN and SYGVQD (reference sequence). CDR3 length: 13 amino acids. Between the trimmed V and J ends, which lost 3 bases and 6 bases, there was a span of 8 bases.

The chain combines TRBV19 with TRBJ2-7; 12 bases match TRBD2. Germline V gene data show CDR1 as LNHDA and CDR2 as SQIVND (reference sequence). CDR3 length equals 15 residues. V lost 6 bases to trimming and J lost 4 bases; unmatched junction nucleotides: 7. The CDR3 reads CASSSSGTSGYEQYF. The CDR3, as DNA: TGTGCCAGTAGCTCCTCCGGGACTAGCGGGTACGAGCAGTACTTC.

The chain has TRBV6-5 and TRBJ2-2; a possible D gene is TRBD2 (5 bases). Trimming stripped 3 bases from V and 0 bases from J, with 11 bases between. The length of the CDR3 is 16 residues. Germline CDR1 MNHEY, CDR2 SVGAGI. In DNA form, the CDR3 reads TGTGCCAGCAGTTATGTGGGAGAAACGAACACCGGGGAGCTGTTTTTT. Amino acid sequence: CASSYVGETNTGELFF.

The chain couples TRBV27 to TRBJ2-2; no clear D. V lost 1 base and J 5 bases, leaving 8 bases between the germline ends. The CDR3 spans 14 residues. Germline values: CDR1 MNHEY, CDR2 SMNVEV (reference sequence). The CDR3, as DNA: TGTGCCAGCAGTTTATGGGCAGCAACCGGGGAGCTGTTTTTT. Amino acid sequence: CASSLWAATGELFF.